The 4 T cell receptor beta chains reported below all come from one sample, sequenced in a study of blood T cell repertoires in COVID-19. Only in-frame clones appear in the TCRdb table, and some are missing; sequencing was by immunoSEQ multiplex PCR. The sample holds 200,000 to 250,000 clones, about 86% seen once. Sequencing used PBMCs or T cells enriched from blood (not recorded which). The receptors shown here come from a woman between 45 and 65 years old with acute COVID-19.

The CDR3 spells CASSMGLINNSPLHF. CDR3 sequence (DNA): TGTGCCAGTAGTATGGGACTGATAAATAATTCACCCCTCCACTTT. The chain carries TRBV19 and TRBJ1-6, with a possible D match to TRBD1 (5 bases). The CDR3 totals 15 residues. Trimming removed 3 bases at V and 5 bases at J, with 11 bases between. Germline V lookup: CDR1 LNHDA, CDR2 SQIVND (reference sequence).

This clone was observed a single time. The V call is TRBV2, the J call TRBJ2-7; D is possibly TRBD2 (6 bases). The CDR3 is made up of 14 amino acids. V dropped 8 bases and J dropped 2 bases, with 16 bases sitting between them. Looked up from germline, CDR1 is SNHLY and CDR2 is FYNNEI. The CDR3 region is CASLWELATYEQYF. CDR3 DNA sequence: TGTGCCAGCCTTTGGGAACTAGCCACCTACGAGCAGTACTTC. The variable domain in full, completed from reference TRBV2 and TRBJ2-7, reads EPEVTQTPSHQVTQMGQEVILRCVPISNHLYFYWYRQILGQKVEFLVSFYNNEISEKSEIFDDQFSVERPDGSNFTLKIRSTKLEDSAMYFCASLWELATYEQYFGPGTRLTVT.

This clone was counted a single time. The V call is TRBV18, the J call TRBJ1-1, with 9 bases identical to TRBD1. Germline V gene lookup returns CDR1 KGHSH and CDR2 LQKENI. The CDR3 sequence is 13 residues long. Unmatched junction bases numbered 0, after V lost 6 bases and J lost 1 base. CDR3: CASSDRGNTEAFF. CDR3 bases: TGTGCCAGCTCGGACAGGGGGAACACTGAAGCTTTCTTT.

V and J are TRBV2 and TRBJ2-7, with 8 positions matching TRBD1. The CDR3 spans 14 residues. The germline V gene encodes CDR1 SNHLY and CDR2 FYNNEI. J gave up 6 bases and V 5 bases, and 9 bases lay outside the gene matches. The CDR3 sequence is CASSIGQGIGEQYF. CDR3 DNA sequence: TGTGCCAGCAGTATAGGACAGGGAATCGGCGAGCAGTACTTC.